These T cell receptor beta chains were read from a single sample in a study of tumor-infiltrating lymphocytes in localized non-small cell lung cancer. Some clones are missing from TCRdb's copy, which holds only in-frame ones; the method was immunoSEQ multiplex PCR. This table holds around 5,300 clones, around 67% found once. The sample comprised uninvolved lung tissue not adjacent to the tumor. The receptors shown here come from a human donor with non-small cell lung cancer. CDR3s leave out the opening cysteine and the closing phenylalanine or tryptophan.

V gene,CDR3 protein
TRBV4-1,ASSQDGRSREAF
TRBV7-9,ASSFPNEADTQY
TRBV11-2,ASRTDLNTEAF
TRBV10-3,AISATNEQF
TRBV7-9,ASSRLAGRSYEQY
TRBV11-3,ASSGLAGPGHEQF
TRBV7-8,ASSSSRASGSKETQY
TRBV11-2,ASSLRGLTYEQY
TRBV15,ATSRDPLAGTNEQF
TRBV4-3,ASSQGLGDSGNTIY
TRBV7-2,ASSSSLDRAHEQY
TRBV2,ASNRGSFDEQY
TRBV7-2,ASSSGVGRDEKLF
TRBV25-1,ASNRGQETQY
TRBV5-1,ASQRDSYTDTQY
TRBV6-5,ASSRGYEETQY
TRBV5-6,ASSLPGPGLNEQF
TRBV7-7,ASSFGDTRYGYT
TRBV27,ASSLMGTGGSETQY
TRBV4-1,ASSQEEGWPRETQY
TRBV4-1,ASSQADLMITYEQY
TRBV5-6,ASSLIGGWYEQY
TRBV4-3,ASSWKVAETQY
TRBV5-1,ASSEEGETQY
TRBV7-3,ASSLPSGEQF
TRBV11-2,ASSGGSYEQY
TRBV7-2,ASSPGPSNYGYT
TRBV13,ASSIRTAAVYGYT
TRBV6-5,ASSYSPAPNYGYT
TRBV5-1,ASSSLRQEGKY
TRBV27,ASSSNPGYEQY
TRBV30,AWGRTSFSGNTIY